This entry features one T cell receptor beta chain sequence. Germline assignment: CDR1 WSHSY and CDR2 SAAADI. After removal of 6 bases from V and 6 bases from J, the junction contained 5 bases not matched to a gene. The CDR3 covers 14 residues. Generated by immunoSEQ multiplex PCR, the TCRdb table keeps only in-frame clones and is missing some. The sample lists roughly 100,000 clones, 82% seen once, with around 5% in the top ten. The data derive from a study of T cell responses to AZD1222 COVID-19 vaccine. The material was peripheral blood, obtained on day 0 of AZD1222 vaccination. This TCR came from an adult in good health. The rearrangement links TRBV10-2 to TRBJ1-5; 10 nucleotides match TRBD1. The CDR3, as DNA: TGCGCCAGCAGACAGGGACAGGGGCGTCAGCCCCAGCATTTT. Protein sequence: CASRQGQGRQPQHF.